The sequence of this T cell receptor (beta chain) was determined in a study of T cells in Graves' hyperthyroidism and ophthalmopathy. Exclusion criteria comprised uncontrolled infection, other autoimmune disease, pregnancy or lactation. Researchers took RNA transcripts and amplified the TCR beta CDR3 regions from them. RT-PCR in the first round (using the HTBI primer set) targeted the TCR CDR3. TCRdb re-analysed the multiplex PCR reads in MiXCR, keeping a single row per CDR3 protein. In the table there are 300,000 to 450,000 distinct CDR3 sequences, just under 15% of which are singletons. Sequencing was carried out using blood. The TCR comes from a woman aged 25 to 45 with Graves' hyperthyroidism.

The CDR3 reads CASSLMAGVSGELFF. CDR3 coding DNA: TGTGCCAGCAGTTTAATGGCAGGGGTTTCCGGGGAGCTGTTTTTT. This rearrangement joins TRBV12-3 or TRBV12-4 to TRBJ2-2; D possibly corresponds to TRBD1 (6 bases). CDR3 size: 15 residues. V lost 2 bases and J 6 bases, leaving 13 bases between the germline ends.